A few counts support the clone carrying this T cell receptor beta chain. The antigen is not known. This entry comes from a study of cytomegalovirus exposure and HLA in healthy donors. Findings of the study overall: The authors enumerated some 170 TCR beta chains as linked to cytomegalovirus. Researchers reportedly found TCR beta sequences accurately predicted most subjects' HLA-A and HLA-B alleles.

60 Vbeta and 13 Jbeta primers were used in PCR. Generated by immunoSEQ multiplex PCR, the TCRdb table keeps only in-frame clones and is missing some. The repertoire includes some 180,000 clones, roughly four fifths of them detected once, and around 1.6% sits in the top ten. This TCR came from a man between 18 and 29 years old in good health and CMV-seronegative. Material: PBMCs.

DNA for the CDR3: TGTGCCAGCTGCACGCGGGACGGAGCCGAGCAGTACTTC. It is translated as CASCTRDGAEQYF. This rearrangement joins TRBV2 to TRBJ2-7; maybe TRBD2 (6 bases). Trimming pared 8 bases from V and 6 bases from J, leaving 17 bases between. Germline-derived CDR1 and CDR2 are SNHLY and FYNNEI. The CDR3 is 13 residues long.